The 7 T cell receptor beta chains below come from one sample, sequenced in a study of T-cell memory formation after mild COVID-19 (dated by TCRdb to the early 2020s). Receptor amplification or capture employed 5' RACE. The run used an Illumina NovaSeq 6000. TCRdb handled the public reads itself, with Q25 trimming in fastp and clone calling in MiXCR, and kept productive beta chains. Rows with a matching CDR3 protein are joined into one entry that keeps the most common DNA and genes. The sample contains fewer than 500,000 distinct CDR3 sequences, roughly 25% of them found a single time. Under 15% of the sample goes to the ten largest clones. Sequenced: PBMCs or a T cell subset sorted from them (not recorded which). The receptors here all came from an adult woman who had mild COVID-19 (a few samples of this study predate the infection). The sample titles of this study are shuffled in the database, so cell type and time point are left out; the donor was told from shared clones.

This sequence joins TRBV6-5 and TRBJ1-1; 10 nucleotides match TRBD1. The CDR3 has 12 amino acids. J was trimmed by 9 bases and V by 6 bases; bases with no gene match: 4. Germline V gene sequence: CDR1 MNHEY, CDR2 SVGAGI. The CDR3 spells CASRTGGEKAFF. DNA for the CDR3: TGTGCCAGCAGGACAGGGGGCGAGAAAGCTTTCTTT.

This chain connects TRBV7-2 to TRBJ2-1, with TRBD2 identical over 9 bases. V dropped 0 bases and J dropped 0; count of bases not matched to a gene: 3. This CDR3 has 17 residues. Germline CDR1 SGHTA, CDR2 FQGNSA. DNA for the CDR3: TGTGCCAGCAGCTTAGCTAGCGGGAGCACCTCCTACAATGAGCAGTTCTTC. As protein: CASSLASGSTSYNEQFF.

This clonotype was detected only a few times. J is TRBJ1-1 and V is TRBV24-1, with 8 nucleotides matching TRBD1. Per the germline V gene, CDR1 is KGHDR and CDR2 is SFDVKD. The CDR3 has 13 amino acids. With V trimmed by 9 bases and J by 1 base, 3 bases remained unmatched. CDR3 loop: CATSGTGNTEAFF. DNA of the CDR3: TGTGCCACCTCCGGGACAGGGAACACTGAAGCTTTCTTT.

This clonotype was picked up a small number of times. The chain employs TRBV12-3 or TRBV12-4 and TRBJ1-3; D uncertain. The length of the CDR3 is 16 residues. V was shortened by 1 base and J by 0 bases, with 10 bases between the two germline ends. The CDR3 is CASSLDRRISGNTIYF. In nucleotides, the CDR3 is TGTGCCAGCAGTTTAGACAGACGAATCTCTGGAAACACCATATATTTT.

The J gene is TRBJ1-1, the V gene TRBV19, with 8 bases fitting TRBD1. CDR1 is LNHDA, CDR2 SQIVND, per germline (reference sequence). The CDR3 sequence is 14 residues long. V gave up 6 bases and J gave up 0 bases; unmatched junction bases: 3. The CDR3 bases are TGTGCCAGTAGCGAACAGGGGGTGAACACTGAAGCTTTCTTT. Amino acids: CASSEQGVNTEAFF.

V is TRBV11-2 and J is TRBJ2-1; D gene ambiguous. The CDR3 runs to 13 residues. The ends were cut back, 5 bases at V and 5 bases at J, with 10 bases in the middle. Germline CDR1 reads SGHAT; CDR2 reads FQNNGV. The CDR3: CASSHEDHNEQFF. In DNA, the CDR3 is TGTGCCAGCAGCCACGAGGATCACAATGAGCAGTTCTTC.

This clonotype was counted only a few times. The rearrangement uses TRBV7-6 and TRBJ2-5; TRBD2 agrees at 7 bases. The CDR3 runs to 16 residues. Losses at the gene ends were 2 bases for V and 5 bases for J; bases not matched to a gene: 11. Germline V gene lookup returns CDR1 SGHVS and CDR2 FNYEAQ. CDR3 sequence (DNA): TGTGCCAGCAGCTTAAGAGTGGGAGGGCCTATGGAGACCCAGTACTTC. This sequence encodes CASSLRVGGPMETQYF.